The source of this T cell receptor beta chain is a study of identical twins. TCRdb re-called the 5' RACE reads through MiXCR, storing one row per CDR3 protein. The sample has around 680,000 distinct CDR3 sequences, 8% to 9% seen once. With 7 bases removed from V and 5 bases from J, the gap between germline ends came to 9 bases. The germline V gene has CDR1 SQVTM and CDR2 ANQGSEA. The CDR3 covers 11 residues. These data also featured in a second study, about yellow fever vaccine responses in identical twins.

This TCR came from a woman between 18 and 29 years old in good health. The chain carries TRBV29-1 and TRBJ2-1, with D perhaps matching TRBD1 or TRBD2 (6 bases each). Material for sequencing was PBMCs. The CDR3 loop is CSGRGDNEQFF. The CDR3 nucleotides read TGCAGCGGGAGGGGGGACAATGAGCAGTTCTTC.